Listed below are T cell receptor beta chains from one sample, sequenced in a study of blood T cell repertoires in COVID-19. Clones were sequenced by immunoSEQ multiplex PCR, and TCRdb holds only the in-frame ones, with some missing. The sample contains over 150,000 clones, 75% to 90% of which appear only once. The sequencing sample was made of peripheral blood. Source of these receptors: a middle-aged woman with COVID-19, enrolled during active disease. Both conserved end residues are part of each CDR3. The order of the fields is J gene, V gene, D gene, clone size, CDR3 DNA, CDR3 protein. D genes are given only for firm matches. Clone size is not always given. Where it is, it says once, few, many or a class for expanded clones.

J gene: TRBJ1-2
V gene: TRBV5-6
D gene: -
clone size: once
CDR3 DNA: TGTGCCAGCAGCACCGTCCAAGGGGCCCGCTATGGCTACACCTTC
CDR3 protein: CASSTVQGARYGYTF

J gene: TRBJ1-6
V gene: TRBV4-1
D gene: TRBD1
clone size: once
CDR3 DNA: TGCGCCAGCAGCACGCGGACAGGGGGCGCGTGGTCCTATAATTCACCCCTCCACTTT
CDR3 protein: CASSTRTGGAWSYNSPLHF

J gene: TRBJ2-3
V gene: TRBV4-2
D gene: TRBD2
clone size: -
CDR3 DNA: TGTGCCAGCAGCCAAGTTACAGCGGGGGTAATCACAGATACGCAGTATTTT
CDR3 protein: CASSQVTAGVITDTQYF

J gene: TRBJ1-2
V gene: TRBV29-1
D gene: -
clone size: -
CDR3 DNA: TGCAGCGTTGAACCGCCCATCCAGGGTAGCTACACCTTC
CDR3 protein: CSVEPPIQGSYTF

J gene: TRBJ2-7
V gene: TRBV4-1
D gene: TRBD2
clone size: -
CDR3 DNA: TGCGCCAGCAGCCAGACTAGCGGGGGGCACGAGCAGTACTTC
CDR3 protein: CASSQTSGGHEQYF

J gene: TRBJ2-5
V gene: TRBV27
D gene: TRBD2
clone size: -
CDR3 DNA: TGTGCCAGCAGTCCCCGGACTAGCGGGAGGGCCCAGACCCAGTACTTC
CDR3 protein: CASSPRTSGRAQTQYF

J gene: TRBJ1-2
V gene: TRBV3-1/TRBV3-2
D gene: TRBD1
clone size: -
CDR3 DNA: TGTGCCAGCAGCAGAGGACAGGGCGGGTATGGCTACACCTTC
CDR3 protein: CASSRGQGGYGYTF

J gene: TRBJ1-2
V gene: TRBV12-3/TRBV12-4
D gene: -
clone size: -
CDR3 DNA: TGTGCCAGCAGTTTAGGGGGAGTATATGGCTACACCTTC
CDR3 protein: CASSLGGVYGYTF

J gene: TRBJ1-5
V gene: TRBV19
D gene: TRBD1
clone size: -
CDR3 DNA: TGTGCCAGTAGTGACCGGGACAGGGGAAATCAGCCCCAGCATTTT
CDR3 protein: CASSDRDRGNQPQHF

J gene: TRBJ2-7
V gene: TRBV21-1
D gene: -
clone size: -
CDR3 DNA: TGTGCCAGCAGCACCCCTAGGTGCGGCAGGGCCTACGAGCAGTACTTC
CDR3 protein: CASSTPRCGRAYEQYF

J gene: TRBJ2-7
V gene: TRBV4-1
D gene: TRBD1
clone size: -
CDR3 DNA: TGCGCCAGCAGCCAAGATTCCGGGACAGCCTCCTACGAGCAGTACTTC
CDR3 protein: CASSQDSGTASYEQYF

J gene: TRBJ1-2
V gene: TRBV19
D gene: TRBD1
clone size: few
CDR3 DNA: TGTGCCAGTAGTATCACCGGGACAGGCGCTTATGGCTACACCTTC
CDR3 protein: CASSITGTGAYGYTF

J gene: TRBJ2-7
V gene: TRBV28
D gene: -
clone size: -
CDR3 DNA: TGTGCCAGCAGTTCCCGGCAGGGAAACTACGAGCAGTACTTC
CDR3 protein: CASSSRQGNYEQYF

J gene: TRBJ2-5
V gene: TRBV2
D gene: -
clone size: -
CDR3 DNA: TGTGCCAGCAGTCCGGAGGTAGGGTACCAAGAGACCCAGTACTTC
CDR3 protein: CASSPEVGYQETQYF

J gene: TRBJ1-2
V gene: TRBV9
D gene: TRBD1
clone size: -
CDR3 DNA: TGTGCCAGCAGCGGCGTCTGGGGACAGCTTAACTATGGCTACACCTTC
CDR3 protein: CASSGVWGQLNYGYTF

J gene: TRBJ1-5
V gene: TRBV5-5
D gene: -
clone size: -
CDR3 DNA: TGTGCCAGCAGCTACATCGGAGGGGGAGGGCAGCCCCAGCATTTT
CDR3 protein: CASSYIGGGGQPQHF

J gene: TRBJ2-2
V gene: TRBV5-1
D gene: -
clone size: many
CDR3 DNA: TGCGCCAGCAGCTTGGAGCCGGGTGCGGGGGAGCTGTTTTTT
CDR3 protein: CASSLEPGAGELFF

J gene: TRBJ1-2
V gene: TRBV21-1
D gene: -
clone size: -
CDR3 DNA: TGTGCCAGCAGCAAAGCGCACAGACGCTATGGCTACACCTTC
CDR3 protein: CASSKAHRRYGYTF

J gene: TRBJ2-1
V gene: TRBV11-3
D gene: TRBD2
clone size: -
CDR3 DNA: TGTGCCAGCAGCTCGGGACTAGCGGGACTGTACAATGAGCAGTTCTTC
CDR3 protein: CASSSGLAGLYNEQFF

J gene: TRBJ1-2
V gene: TRBV18
D gene: TRBD1
clone size: -
CDR3 DNA: TGTGCCAGCTCACCACTACGGACAGGGGACTATGGCTACACCTTC
CDR3 protein: CASSPLRTGDYGYTF

J gene: TRBJ2-1
V gene: TRBV12-3/TRBV12-4
D gene: -
clone size: -
CDR3 DNA: TGTGCCAGCATCCCTCACAATGAGCAGTTCTTC
CDR3 protein: CASIPHNEQFF

J gene: TRBJ1-1
V gene: TRBV27
D gene: TRBD1
clone size: -
CDR3 DNA: TGTGCCAGCACCACAGGGGGTGTGGGTGAAGCTTTCTTT
CDR3 protein: CASTTGGVGEAFF

J gene: TRBJ2-1
V gene: TRBV19
D gene: -
clone size: -
CDR3 DNA: TGTGCCAGTAGTCCCCTGGCCCGCTCCTACAATGAGCAGTTCTTC
CDR3 protein: CASSPLARSYNEQFF

J gene: TRBJ2-7
V gene: TRBV9
D gene: TRBD2
clone size: -
CDR3 DNA: TGTGCCAGCAGCGTTGGGACTAGCGGCTGGGAGCAGTACTTC
CDR3 protein: CASSVGTSGWEQYF

J gene: TRBJ2-2
V gene: TRBV11-2
D gene: TRBD1
clone size: -
CDR3 DNA: TGTGCCAGCAGCTTAAAGAGGGGGCGAGGCACCGGGGAGCTGTTTTTT
CDR3 protein: CASSLKRGRGTGELFF

J gene: TRBJ1-6
V gene: TRBV6-5
D gene: TRBD1
clone size: -
CDR3 DNA: TGTGCCAGCAGCACAGGGGGCCTTGATTCACCCCTCCACTTT
CDR3 protein: CASSTGGLDSPLHF

J gene: TRBJ2-1
V gene: TRBV7-9
D gene: -
clone size: -
CDR3 DNA: TGTGCCAGCAGACTAGCTGAACGCTACAATGAGCAGTTCTTC
CDR3 protein: CASRLAERYNEQFF

J gene: TRBJ2-1
V gene: TRBV7-8
D gene: TRBD1
clone size: -
CDR3 DNA: TGTGCCAGCAGCTACGACGCCCGACAGGGCGGGTCTGGTTACAATGAGCAGTTCTTC
CDR3 protein: CASSYDARQGGSGYNEQFF

J gene: TRBJ1-1
V gene: TRBV15
D gene: -
clone size: few
CDR3 DNA: TGTGCCACTAGTCCAGGGATATCTGAAGCTTTCTTT
CDR3 protein: CATSPGISEAFF

J gene: TRBJ2-5
V gene: TRBV7-8
D gene: -
clone size: -
CDR3 DNA: TGTGCCAGCAGCTTAAGCAGGTCCCAAGAGACCCAGTACTTC
CDR3 protein: CASSLSRSQETQYF

J gene: TRBJ2-5
V gene: TRBV27
D gene: TRBD2
clone size: -
CDR3 DNA: TGTGCCAGCAGCGACACGCCGACTAGCGGGAGGAAGTCCCAGTACTTC
CDR3 protein: CASSDTPTSGRKSQYF

J gene: TRBJ1-3
V gene: TRBV6-5
D gene: -
clone size: -
CDR3 DNA: TGTGCCAGCGCTGACAGTCTTCTCTCTGGAAACACCATATATTTT
CDR3 protein: CASADSLLSGNTIYF

J gene: TRBJ2-7
V gene: TRBV6-2/TRBV6-3
D gene: TRBD1
clone size: -
CDR3 DNA: TGTGCCAGCAGCCCTAACAGGGGATTGAAAACCTACGAGCAGTACTTC
CDR3 protein: CASSPNRGLKTYEQYF

J gene: TRBJ2-5
V gene: TRBV28
D gene: TRBD2
clone size: -
CDR3 DNA: TGTGCCAGCAGCCTCCCCAGCGGGAATGGGAAGACCCAGTACTTC
CDR3 protein: CASSLPSGNGKTQYF

J gene: TRBJ2-1
V gene: TRBV9
D gene: TRBD2
clone size: once
CDR3 DNA: TGTGCCAGCACCCAGCGGGGGGCTCATGAGCAGTTCTTC
CDR3 protein: CASTQRGAHEQFF

J gene: TRBJ1-6
V gene: TRBV27
D gene: -
clone size: -
CDR3 DNA: TGTGCCAGCAAGTTTCAGGGTGTTGGTTCACCCCTCCACTTT
CDR3 protein: CASKFQGVGSPLHF

J gene: TRBJ1-1
V gene: TRBV12-3/TRBV12-4
D gene: -
clone size: -
CDR3 DNA: TGTGCCAGCAGCCCGGGGACTGAAGCTTTCTTT
CDR3 protein: CASSPGTEAFF

J gene: TRBJ2-7
V gene: TRBV27
D gene: TRBD1
clone size: -
CDR3 DNA: TGTGCCAGCCAGGGACAGGGGGCGAACTACGAGCAGTACTTC
CDR3 protein: CASQGQGANYEQYF

J gene: TRBJ2-1
V gene: TRBV6-5
D gene: TRBD2
clone size: few
CDR3 DNA: TGTGCCAGCAGTCCACTAGCGGGGGGTATCAATGAGCAGTTCTTC
CDR3 protein: CASSPLAGGINEQFF

J gene: TRBJ2-2
V gene: TRBV5-1
D gene: TRBD1
clone size: many
CDR3 DNA: TGCGCCAGCAGCTTCCCGGGACAGGACACCGGGGAGCTGTTTTTT
CDR3 protein: CASSFPGQDTGELFF

J gene: TRBJ2-1
V gene: TRBV27
D gene: TRBD2
clone size: -
CDR3 DNA: TGTGCCAGCAGTTTAGGGGGAGGGCCAAATGAGCAGTTCTTC
CDR3 protein: CASSLGGGPNEQFF

J gene: TRBJ2-4
V gene: TRBV4-1
D gene: -
clone size: -
CDR3 DNA: TGCGCCAGCAGCCCCGGAGGGGTCGGGGACAGCATTCAGTACTTC
CDR3 protein: CASSPGGVGDSIQYF

J gene: TRBJ1-4
V gene: TRBV9
D gene: TRBD1
clone size: -
CDR3 DNA: TGTGCCAGCAGCGTAGGTACAGGGGGCGCGGATGAAAAACTGTTTTTT
CDR3 protein: CASSVGTGGADEKLFF

J gene: TRBJ2-1
V gene: TRBV24-1
D gene: TRBD1
clone size: few
CDR3 DNA: TGTGCCACCAGTGAACGCGGGACAGGGTCCCATGAGCAGTTCTTC
CDR3 protein: CATSERGTGSHEQFF

J gene: TRBJ2-1
V gene: TRBV24-1
D gene: -
clone size: -
CDR3 DNA: TGTGCCACCAGTGACCTTTTCCCCCACAATGAGCAGTTCTTC
CDR3 protein: CATSDLFPHNEQFF

J gene: TRBJ2-7
V gene: TRBV9
D gene: TRBD1
clone size: -
CDR3 DNA: TGTGCCAGCAGCGTAGAATCCGGACAGGGGTACGAGCAGTACTTC
CDR3 protein: CASSVESGQGYEQYF

J gene: TRBJ1-5
V gene: TRBV6-4
D gene: -
clone size: -
CDR3 DNA: TGTGCCAGCAGTACAAATGGGGAGATGGGCAATCAGCCCCAGCATTTT
CDR3 protein: CASSTNGEMGNQPQHF